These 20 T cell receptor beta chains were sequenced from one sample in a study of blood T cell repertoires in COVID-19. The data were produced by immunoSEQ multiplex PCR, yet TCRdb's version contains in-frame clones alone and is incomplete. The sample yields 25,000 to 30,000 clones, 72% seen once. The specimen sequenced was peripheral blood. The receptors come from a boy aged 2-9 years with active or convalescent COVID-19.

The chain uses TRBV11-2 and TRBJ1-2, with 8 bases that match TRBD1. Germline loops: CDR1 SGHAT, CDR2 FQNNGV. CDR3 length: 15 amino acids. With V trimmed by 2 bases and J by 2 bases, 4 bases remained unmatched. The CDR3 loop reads CASSLQGAPNYGYTF. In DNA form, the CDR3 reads TGTGCCAGCAGCTTACAGGGGGCGCCCAACTATGGCTACACCTTC.

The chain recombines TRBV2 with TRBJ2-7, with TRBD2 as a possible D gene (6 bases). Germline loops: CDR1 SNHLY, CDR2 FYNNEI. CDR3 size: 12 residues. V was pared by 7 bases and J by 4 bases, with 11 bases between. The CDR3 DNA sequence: TGTGCCAGCAAGGAGGGTGGGTACGAGCAGTACTTC. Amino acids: CASKEGGYEQYF.

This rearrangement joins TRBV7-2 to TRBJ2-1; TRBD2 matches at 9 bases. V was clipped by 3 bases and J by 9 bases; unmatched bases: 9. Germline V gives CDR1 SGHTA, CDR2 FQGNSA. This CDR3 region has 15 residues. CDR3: CASSFPAGGIVEQFF. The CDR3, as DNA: TGTGCCAGCAGCTTCCCAGCGGGAGGTATCGTTGAGCAGTTCTTC.

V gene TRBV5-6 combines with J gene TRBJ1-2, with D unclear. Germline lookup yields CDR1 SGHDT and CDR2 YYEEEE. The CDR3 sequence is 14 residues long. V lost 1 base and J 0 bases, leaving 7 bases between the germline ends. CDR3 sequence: CASSLSPPNYGYTF. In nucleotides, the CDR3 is TGTGCCAGCAGCTTGAGCCCCCCTAACTATGGCTACACCTTC.

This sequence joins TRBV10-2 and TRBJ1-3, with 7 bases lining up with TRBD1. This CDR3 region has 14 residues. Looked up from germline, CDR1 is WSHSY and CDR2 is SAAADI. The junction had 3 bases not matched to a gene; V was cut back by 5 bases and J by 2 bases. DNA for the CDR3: TGCGCCAGCAGTTCAGGACAGGCTGGAAACACCATATATTTT. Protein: CASSSGQAGNTIYF.

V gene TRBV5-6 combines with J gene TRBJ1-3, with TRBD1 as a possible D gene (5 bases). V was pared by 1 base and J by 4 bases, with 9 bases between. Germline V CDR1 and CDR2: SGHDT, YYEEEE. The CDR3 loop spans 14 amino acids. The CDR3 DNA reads TGTGCCAGCAGCTTGTCAGGGAAGGGAAACACCATATATTTT. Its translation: CASSLSGKGNTIYF.

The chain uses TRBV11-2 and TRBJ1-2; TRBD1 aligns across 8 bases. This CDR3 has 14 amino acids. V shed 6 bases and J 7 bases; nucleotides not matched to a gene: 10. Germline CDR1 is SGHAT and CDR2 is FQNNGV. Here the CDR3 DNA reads TGTGCCAGCAGGGACTTCCAGGGGGCCTTTGGCTACACCTTC. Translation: CASRDFQGAFGYTF.

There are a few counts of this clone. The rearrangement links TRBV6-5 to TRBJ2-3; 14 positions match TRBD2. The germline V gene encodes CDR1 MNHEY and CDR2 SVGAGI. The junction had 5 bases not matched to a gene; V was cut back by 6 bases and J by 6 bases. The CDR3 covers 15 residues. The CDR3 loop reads CASRRLAGGPDTQYF. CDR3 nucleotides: TGTGCCAGCAGACGACTAGCGGGGGGGCCTGATACGCAGTATTTT.

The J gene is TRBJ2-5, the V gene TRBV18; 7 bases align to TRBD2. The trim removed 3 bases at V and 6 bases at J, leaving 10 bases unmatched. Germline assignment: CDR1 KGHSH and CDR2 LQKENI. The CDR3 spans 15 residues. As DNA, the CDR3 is TGTGCCAGCTCACCCGAAATGACTAGCACGAAGACCCAGTACTTC. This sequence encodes CASSPEMTSTKTQYF.

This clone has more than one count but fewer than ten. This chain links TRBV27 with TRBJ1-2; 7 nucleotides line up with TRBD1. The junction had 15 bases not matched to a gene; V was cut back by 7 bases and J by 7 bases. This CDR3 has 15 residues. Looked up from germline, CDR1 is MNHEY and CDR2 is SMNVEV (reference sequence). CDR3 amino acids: CASIPRGGGVSGYTF. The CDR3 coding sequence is TGTGCCAGCATTCCCCGAGGAGGGGGCGTCAGTGGCTACACCTTC.

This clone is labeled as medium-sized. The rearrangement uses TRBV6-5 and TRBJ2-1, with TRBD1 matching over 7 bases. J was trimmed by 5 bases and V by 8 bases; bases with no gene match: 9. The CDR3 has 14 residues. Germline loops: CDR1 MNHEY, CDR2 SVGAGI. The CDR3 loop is CASLEPGQNNEQFF. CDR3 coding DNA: TGTGCCAGCTTAGAGCCGGGACAGAACAATGAGCAGTTCTTC.

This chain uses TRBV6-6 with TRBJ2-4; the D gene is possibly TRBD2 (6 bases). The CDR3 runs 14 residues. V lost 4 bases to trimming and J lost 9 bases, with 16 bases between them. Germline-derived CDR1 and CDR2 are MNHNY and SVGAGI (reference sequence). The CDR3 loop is CASSSPPQGGIQYF. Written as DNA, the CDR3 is TGTGCCAGCAGTTCCCCTCCGCAGGGAGGCATTCAGTACTTC.

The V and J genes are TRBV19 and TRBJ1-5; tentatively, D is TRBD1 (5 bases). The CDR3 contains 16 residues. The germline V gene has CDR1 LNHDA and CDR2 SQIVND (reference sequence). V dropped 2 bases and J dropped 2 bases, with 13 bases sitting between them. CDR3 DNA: TGTGCCAGTAGTATAAACAGGTCGGGGGGCAATCAGCCCCAGCATTTT. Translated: CASSINRSGGNQPQHF.

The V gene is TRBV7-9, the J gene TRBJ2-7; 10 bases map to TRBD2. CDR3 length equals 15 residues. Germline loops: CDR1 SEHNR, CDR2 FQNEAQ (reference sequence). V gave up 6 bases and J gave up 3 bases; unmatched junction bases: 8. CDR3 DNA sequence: TGTGCCAGCAGGGAAGCTAGCGGGGGATACTACGAGCAGTACTTC. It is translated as CASREASGGYYEQYF.

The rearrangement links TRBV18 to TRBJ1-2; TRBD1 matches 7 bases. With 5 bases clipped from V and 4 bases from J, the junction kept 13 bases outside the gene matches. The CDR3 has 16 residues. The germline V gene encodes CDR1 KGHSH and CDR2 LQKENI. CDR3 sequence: CASSSRQGQSVYGYTF. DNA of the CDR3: TGTGCCAGCTCATCACGACAGGGACAGAGCGTCTATGGCTACACCTTC.

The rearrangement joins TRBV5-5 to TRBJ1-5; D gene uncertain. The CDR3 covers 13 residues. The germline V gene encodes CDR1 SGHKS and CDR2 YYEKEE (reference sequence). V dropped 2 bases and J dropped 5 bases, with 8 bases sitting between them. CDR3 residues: CASSLWADQPQHF. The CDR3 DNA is TGTGCCAGCAGCTTATGGGCCGATCAGCCCCAGCATTTT.

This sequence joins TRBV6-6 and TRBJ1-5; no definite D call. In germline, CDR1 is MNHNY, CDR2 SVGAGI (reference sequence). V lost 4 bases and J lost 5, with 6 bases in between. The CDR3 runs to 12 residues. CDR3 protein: CASSSVDQPQHF. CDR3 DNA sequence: TGTGCCAGCAGTTCCGTAGATCAGCCCCAGCATTTT.

The CDR3 sequence is CASSLGGWVPTDTQYF. DNA for the CDR3: TGTGCCAGCAGCTTAGGAGGGTGGGTGCCCACAGATACGCAGTATTTT. The V call is TRBV7-2, the J call TRBJ2-3; a possible D gene is TRBD2 (5 bases). Germline lookup yields CDR1 SGHTA and CDR2 FQGNSA. CDR3 length: 16 amino acids. Deletions cut 1 base from V and 2 bases from J, with 13 bases between. The full variable domain, in which reference TRBV7-2 and TRBJ2-3 provide the parts outside the CDR3, is GAGVSQSPSNKVTEKGKDVELRCDPISGHTALYWYRQSLGQGLEFLIYFQGNSAPDKSGLPSDRFSAERTGGSVSTLTIQRTQQEDSAVYLCASSLGGWVPTDTQYFGPGTRLTVL.

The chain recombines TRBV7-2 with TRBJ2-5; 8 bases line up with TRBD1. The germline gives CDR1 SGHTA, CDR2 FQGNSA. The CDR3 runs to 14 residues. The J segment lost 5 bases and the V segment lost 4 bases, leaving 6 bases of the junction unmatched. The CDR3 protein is CASSSQGASETQYF. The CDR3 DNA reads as TGTGCCAGCAGCTCCCAGGGGGCGAGTGAGACCCAGTACTTC.

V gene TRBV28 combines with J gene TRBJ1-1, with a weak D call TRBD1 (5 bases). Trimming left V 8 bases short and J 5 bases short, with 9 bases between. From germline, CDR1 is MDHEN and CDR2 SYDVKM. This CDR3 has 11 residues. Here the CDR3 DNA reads TGTGCCAGCGGGGGGGAAACTGAAGCTTTCTTT. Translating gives CASGGETEAFF.